Following are 21 T cell receptor beta chains from one sample sequenced in a study of T cell responses to AZD1222 COVID-19 vaccine. TCRdb's table, derived via immunoSEQ multiplex PCR, lists solely in-frame clones and lacks some. The data hold 95,000 to 100,000 clones, with more than 75% observed a single time. The sequencing used peripheral blood, collected on day 0 of AZD1222 vaccination. The receptors derive from an adult in good health.

This clone was recorded once. The chain combines TRBV7-9 with TRBJ1-1; tentative D call: TRBD1 (5 bases). This CDR3 contains 12 residues. V lost 5 bases to trimming and J lost 8 bases, with 12 bases between them. Germline V gene lookup returns CDR1 SEHNR and CDR2 FQNEAQ (reference sequence). The CDR3, as DNA: TGTGCCAGCAGCCTGGGGGTCTCAGAAGCTTTCTTT. It translates to CASSLGVSEAFF.

The V gene is TRBV14, the J gene TRBJ2-1, with D possibly being TRBD2 (5 bases). The CDR3 is 10 amino acids. V was clipped by 8 bases and J by 11 bases, with 10 bases between them. CDR1 and CDR2 (germline): SGHDN, FVKESK. The CDR3: CASRTFKQFF. Here the CDR3 DNA reads TGTGCCAGCCGGACTTTTAAGCAGTTCTTC.

CDR3 DNA sequence: TGTGCCAGCAGCAACCCCACCGGGGACAGGAGGTATAATCGGACTGGGGCCAACGTCCTGACTTTC. Its protein is CASSNPTGDRRYNRTGANVLTF. The rearrangement joins TRBV21-1 to TRBJ2-6; TRBD1, the D gene given by the table, was not confirmed from the DNA. TRBV21-1 is classified as a pseudogene. The CDR3 loop spans 22 amino acids.

A few counts support this clone. This sequence joins TRBV2 and TRBJ1-5; no reliable D call. CDR1 is SNHLY and CDR2 is FYNNEI in the germline V gene. This CDR3 region has 14 residues. With 7 bases removed from V and 6 bases from J, the gap between germline ends came to 16 bases. In nucleotides, the CDR3 is TGTGCCAGCACCCTACAGTCAGTGTTTCAGCCCCAGCATTTT. This sequence encodes CASTLQSVFQPQHF.

This chain links TRBV9 with TRBJ1-1, with 12 positions matching TRBD1. Germline V gene lookup returns CDR1 SGDLS and CDR2 YYNGEE. The V gene end was trimmed by 1 base and the J gene end by 2 bases; junction bases not matched to a gene: 15. This CDR3 has 20 residues. The CDR3 sequence: CASSVLAVRGTGGSNTEAFF. CDR3 DNA: TGTGCCAGCAGCGTATTGGCAGTTCGTGGGACAGGGGGCTCCAACACTGAAGCTTTCTTT.

Concerning this clone itself: A read error may produce the germline difference seen at one junction end. This chain links TRBV5-8 with TRBJ2-1; D call uncertain. This CDR3 has 12 residues. Germline-derived CDR1 and CDR2 are SGHTS and YDEGEE. This CDR3 reads CAISLRRDEQFF. The CDR3 bases are TGTGCCATCAGCTTGAGGCGTGATGAGCAGTTCTTC.

The chain employs TRBV5-1 and TRBJ2-5; 8 nucleotides align to TRBD1. Unmatched junction bases numbered 12, after V lost 5 bases and J lost 6 bases. The V gene's germline CDR1 is SGHRS and CDR2 YFSETQ. CDR3 length: 15 amino acids. The CDR3: CASRVIQGGEKTQYF. The CDR3 nucleotides are TGCGCCAGCAGGGTAATACAGGGGGGAGAAAAGACCCAGTACTTC.

The V gene is TRBV3-1 (or the pseudogene TRBV3-2), the J gene TRBJ2-7; 11 nucleotides match TRBD1. V was clipped by 5 bases and J by 0 bases; unmatched bases: 3. Germline CDR1 is LGHDT and CDR2 is YNNKEL (reference sequence). The length of the CDR3 is 15 residues. The CDR3 is CASSFGTGGSYEQYF. The CDR3 bases are TGTGCCAGCAGCTTCGGGACAGGGGGCTCCTACGAGCAGTACTTC.

The rearrangement links TRBV7-9 to TRBJ2-7, with 7 bases identical to TRBD1. CDR3 length equals 14 residues. J was trimmed by 6 bases and V by 4 bases; bases with no gene match: 9. Germline values: CDR1 SEHNR, CDR2 FQNEAQ (reference sequence). CDR3 DNA sequence: TGTGCCAGCAGCTCCAGACAGGGTACAGTCGAGCAGTACTTC. Translation gives CASSSRQGTVEQYF.

This chain connects TRBV7-2 to TRBJ1-2; D is possibly TRBD1 (5 bases). Per the germline V gene, CDR1 is SGHTA and CDR2 is FQGNSA. The V end lost 0 bases, the J end lost 7 bases, and 15 bases lay between the germline ends. The CDR3 consists of 15 residues. The CDR3 protein is CASSLARSGHTGYTF. The CDR3 nucleotides are TGTGCCAGCAGCTTAGCGAGGTCCGGACATACTGGCTACACCTTC.

This chain links TRBV7-2 with TRBJ2-7; 9 bases map to TRBD2. V was clipped by 3 bases and J by 7 bases; unmatched bases: 10. The germline V gene encodes CDR1 SGHTA and CDR2 FQGNSA. There are 15 residues in the CDR3. The CDR3 loop is CASSFSAGGPGEQYF. CDR3 DNA sequence: TGTGCCAGCAGCTTTTCGGCGGGAGGGCCGGGTGAGCAGTACTTC.

The genes are TRBV4-1 and TRBJ1-2; D gene uncertain. The CDR3 is 15 amino acids. Germline CDR1 is MGHRA and CDR2 is YSYEKL. The V end lost 0 bases, the J end lost 2 bases, and 10 bases lay between the germline ends. The CDR3 loop reads CASSQDAVANYGYTF. The CDR3 nucleotides read TGCGCCAGCAGCCAAGATGCGGTGGCCAACTATGGCTACACCTTC.

V usage is TRBV30 and J usage is TRBJ1-5; D gene uncertain. V was pared by 3 bases and J by 3 bases, with 9 bases between. This CDR3 has 13 amino acids. Germline CDR1 is GTSNPN and CDR2 is SVGIG (reference sequence). CDR3 coding DNA: TGTGCCTGGAGGAAGGGTGTCAATCAGCCCCAGCATTTT. Protein product: CAWRKGVNQPQHF.

The chain's CDR3 is CASSQGLAGGPVTGELFF. CDR3 nucleotides: TGTGCCAGCAGCCAGGGACTAGCGGGAGGGCCGGTCACCGGGGAGCTGTTTTTT. This sequence joins TRBV7-3 and TRBJ2-2; 16 bases match TRBD2. V lost 5 bases, J lost 4 bases, and 7 bases stayed unmatched. This CDR3 spans 18 amino acids. Germline CDR1 and CDR2: SGHTA and FQGTGA.

The chain joins TRBV19 to TRBJ2-2, with D perhaps given as TRBD1 or TRBD2 (5 bases each). Trimming stripped 3 bases from V and 3 bases from J, with 11 bases between. Per the germline V gene, CDR1 is LNHDA and CDR2 is SQIVND (reference sequence). The CDR3 extends over 15 amino acids. CDR3 coding DNA: TGTGCCAGTAGTATGGCCCAGGGACACACCGGGGAGCTGTTTTTT. It translates to CASSMAQGHTGELFF.

V and J are TRBV24-1 and TRBJ2-3; TRBD1 is a possible D gene (5 bases). Germline lookup yields CDR1 KGHDR and CDR2 SFDVKD. The V end lost 3 bases, the J end lost 3 bases, and 15 bases lay between the germline ends. This CDR3 comprises 16 residues. The CDR3 sequence is CATSDPGRGGTDTQYF. Here the CDR3 DNA reads TGTGCCACCAGTGATCCCGGAAGGGGTGGTACAGATACGCAGTATTTT.

In its sample, this clone was seen a few times. The CDR3 region has the DNA TGTGCCATCAGTGAGATAGGGGACACCATATATTTT. This encodes CAISEIGDTIYF. This chain joins TRBV10-3 and TRBJ1-3; D might be TRBD1 (5 bases). The CDR3 covers 12 residues. V was clipped by 2 bases and J by 8 bases, with 7 bases between them. CDR1 and CDR2 from the germline V gene are ENHRY and SYGVKD.

This clone was seen a single time. The chain is built from TRBV7-9 and TRBJ1-2; possibly TRBD1 for D (5 bases). The CDR3 contains 15 residues. V was shortened by 1 base and J by 8 bases, with 17 bases between the two germline ends. CDR1 and CDR2 from the germline V gene are SEHNR and FQNEAQ (reference sequence). The CDR3: CASSLGGDRLGGYTF. Written as DNA, the CDR3 is TGTGCCAGCAGCTTAGGAGGGGACCGGCTGGGGGGCTACACCTTC.

The rearrangement joins TRBV27 to TRBJ1-1; no firm D call. Germline V gene lookup returns CDR1 MNHEY and CDR2 SMNVEV (reference sequence). The V gene lost 7 bases and the J gene lost 7 bases, with 16 bases spanning the gap. The CDR3 totals 13 residues. The CDR3 nucleotides read TGTGCCAGCACCCTCCGAACGGGGAGTGAAGCTTTCTTT. It is translated as CASTLRTGSEAFF.

The chain links TRBV6-5 to TRBJ1-2; 8 positions agree with TRBD1. Germline CDR1 is MNHEY and CDR2 is SVGAGI. The CDR3 runs 14 residues. The trim removed 6 bases at V and 2 bases at J, leaving 5 bases unmatched. The CDR3 DNA reads as TGTGCCAGCAGCCGACAGGGGAGGAACTATGGCTACACCTTC. Protein sequence: CASSRQGRNYGYTF.

The V gene is TRBV5-4, the J gene TRBJ2-7; 8 bases agree with TRBD2. Trimming cost V 3 bases and J 0 bases; bases outside gene matches: 8. Germline CDR1 and CDR2: SGHNT and YYREEE (reference sequence). CDR3 size: 16 residues. The CDR3 nucleotides are TGTGCCAGCAGCTCGGGGGGCGGGAGGACCTCCTACGAGCAGTACTTC. Protein sequence: CASSSGGGRTSYEQYF. Based on the CDR3 plus reference TRBV5-4 and TRBJ2-7, the full variable domain is ETGVTQSPTHLIKTRGQQVTLRCSSQSGHNTVSWYQQALGQGPQFIFQYYREEENGRGNFPPRFSGLQFPNYSSELNVNALELDDSALYLCASSSGGGRTSYEQYFGPGTRLTVT.